One sample yielded the 29 T cell receptor beta chains listed below, sequenced in a study of blood T cell repertoires in COVID-19 (dated by TCRdb to 2020 to 2021). The receptor library was made with the immunoSEQ multiplex PCR assay. The source is immuneACCESS, and TCRdb retained only in-frame sequences with V and J called. Part of the clones is not carried over; for the studies checked, unresolved V genes explain less than half of this, and the remainder is unexplained. This sample lists a few hundred thousand clones; about 85% were detected once. The top ten clones comprise 5% to 8% of the sample. What was sequenced was PBMCs or T cells enriched from blood (not recorded which). The receptors come from a woman between 45 and 65 years old who had been exposed to COVID-19.

V is TRBV14 and J is TRBJ1-1; 9 positions agree with TRBD1. The trim removed 4 bases at V and 9 bases at J, leaving 6 bases unmatched. Germline CDR1 reads SGHDN; CDR2 reads FVKESK. The CDR3 is 13 amino acids. The CDR3 is CASSLGTGWQAFF. The DNA of the CDR3 is TGTGCCAGCAGCCTGGGGACAGGGTGGCAAGCTTTCTTT.

This sequence joins TRBV28 and TRBJ1-5, with TRBD1 identical over 8 bases. The CDR3 runs to 15 residues. Germline values: CDR1 MDHEN, CDR2 SYDVKM. Trimming removed 6 bases from V and 2 bases from J; junction bases left unmatched: 6. Here the CDR3 DNA reads TGTGCCAGCAGACATGAGGGACAGGGCAATCAGCCCCAGCATTTT. Its protein is CASRHEGQGNQPQHF. Combining the CDR3 with reference TRBV28 and TRBJ1-5 gives the whole variable domain DVKVTQSSRYLVKRTGEKVFLECVQDMDHENMFWYRQDPGLGLRLIYFSYDVKMKEKGDIPEGYSVSREKKERFSLILESASTNQTSMYLCASRHEGQGNQPQHFGDGTRLSIL.

The CDR3 loop is CASSLERVVYTGELFF. CDR3 coding DNA: TGTGCCAGCAGTTTGGAGAGGGTGGTGTACACCGGGGAGCTGTTTTTT. The rearrangement uses TRBV28 and TRBJ2-2, with TRBD2 as a possible D gene (5 bases). Germline-derived CDR1 and CDR2 are MDHEN and SYDVKM. Trimming took off 3 bases at V and 3 bases at J, with 14 bases between the two ends. The CDR3 is made up of 16 amino acids.

The chain links TRBV7-3 to TRBJ2-7; TRBD2 is a possible D gene (5 bases). Germline lookup yields CDR1 SGHTA and CDR2 FQGTGA. The length of the CDR3 is 15 residues. Deletions cut 5 bases from V and 2 bases from J, with 16 bases between. The CDR3 DNA reads as TGTGCCAGCAGCCTAAGGTGGACTTTACCCTACGAGCAGTACTTC. Its protein product is CASSLRWTLPYEQYF.

This clone was seen a single time. The chain has TRBV10-2 and TRBJ1-3, with D maybe TRBD1 (5 bases). Per germline, CDR1 WSHSY and CDR2 SAAADI. The CDR3 is 12 residues long. The V end was cut by 0 bases, the J end by 9 bases, with 6 bases between. Written as DNA, the CDR3 is TGCGCCAGCAGTGAGTCGGGGGGCACCATATATTTT. Protein: CASSESGGTIYF.

The gene calls are TRBV28 and TRBJ1-5, with a possible D match to TRBD1 (6 bases). The CDR3 loop spans 14 amino acids. With 3 bases removed from V and 4 bases from J, the gap between germline ends came to 10 bases. CDR1 is MDHEN, CDR2 SYDVKM, per germline. This CDR3 reads CASSFRQGNQPQHF. The CDR3 bases are TGTGCCAGCAGTTTTCGGCAGGGGAATCAGCCCCAGCATTTT.

The chain recombines TRBV10-2 with TRBJ2-5; 7 nucleotides align to TRBD2. CDR1 is WSHSY, CDR2 SAAADI, per germline. Trimming cost V 0 bases and J 1 base; bases outside gene matches: 2. The CDR3 totals 15 residues. CDR3: CASSESSSGQETQYF. Here the CDR3 DNA reads TGCGCCAGCAGTGAGTCGTCTAGCGGCCAAGAGACCCAGTACTTC.

This chain connects TRBV29-1 to TRBJ1-2; 7 bases fit TRBD1. Germline-derived CDR1 and CDR2 are SQVTM and ANQGSEA. The CDR3 runs to 12 residues. V lost 3 bases to trimming and J lost 6 bases; unmatched junction nucleotides: 4. CDR3 region: CSVDDRAHGYTF. CDR3 nucleotide sequence: TGCAGCGTTGACGACAGGGCGCATGGCTACACCTTC.

A remark on this clone: Other DNA sequences in this specimen translate into the identical CDR3. The DNA for the CDR3 is TGTGCCAGCTCGCCTGGGACAGGGCTGAACACTGAAGCTTTCTTT. It codes for CASSPGTGLNTEAFF. This sequence joins TRBV18 and TRBJ1-1, with TRBD1 matching over 9 bases. CDR1 is KGHSH, CDR2 LQKENI, per germline. With V trimmed by 6 bases and J by 0 bases, 5 bases remained unmatched. The CDR3 runs 15 residues.

This clone occurred many times. The chain recombines TRBV11-1 with TRBJ2-5; D gene unclear. CDR3 length: 12 amino acids. Trimming removed 2 bases from V and 5 bases from J, with 6 bases in between. The V gene's germline CDR1 is SGHAT and CDR2 FQDESV (reference sequence). The CDR3 sequence: CASSLLMETQYF. The CDR3, as DNA: TGTGCCAGCAGCTTATTAATGGAGACCCAGTACTTC.

V usage is TRBV5-1 and J usage is TRBJ1-6; possible D gene TRBD1, 6 bases. CDR1 is SGHRS and CDR2 is YFSETQ in the germline V gene. CDR3 size: 14 residues. V was trimmed by 0 bases and J by 8 bases, leaving 9 bases between them. The chain's CDR3 is CASSLGDIYSPLHF. The CDR3 DNA sequence: TGCGCCAGCAGCTTGGGGGACATCTATTCACCCCTCCACTTT.

At least ten counts were recorded for this clone. An end of the junction differs from the germline gene, which may be a read error. The J gene is TRBJ2-1, the V gene TRBV27, with D unclear. The CDR3 covers 14 residues. Germline V lookup: CDR1 MNHEY, CDR2 SMNVEV (reference sequence). The chain's CDR3 is CASSLWASHNEQFF. The CDR3 coding sequence is TGTGCCAGCAGTTTATGGGCCTCCCACAATGAGCAGTTCTTC.

This clone turned up a few times. The chain has TRBV7-7 and TRBJ2-2, with D uncertain. Germline assignment: CDR1 SSHAT and CDR2 FNYEAQ (reference sequence). CDR3 length equals 15 residues. V lost 1 base and J lost 2, with 8 bases in between. The CDR3 loop reads CASSLGAGNTGELFF. The CDR3 nucleotides are TGTGCCAGCAGCTTAGGGGCAGGAAACACCGGGGAGCTGTTTTTT.

This clone has more than one count but fewer than ten. This chain links TRBV12-3 or TRBV12-4 with TRBJ1-1; D may be TRBD1 (6 bases). V dropped 7 bases and J dropped 3 bases, with 12 bases sitting between them. This CDR3 is built from 13 residues. The CDR3 region is CASTNGGHTEAFF. In nucleotides, the CDR3 is TGTGCCAGCACCAACGGGGGGCACACTGAAGCTTTCTTT.

This clone came up a few times. V usage is TRBV18 and J usage is TRBJ2-1; tentatively, D is TRBD1 (5 bases). Germline-derived CDR1 and CDR2 are KGHSH and LQKENI. V shed 0 bases and J shed 0 bases, with 6 bases lying between them. This CDR3 spans 15 amino acids. This chain's CDR3 is CASSPPGVSYNEQFF. The CDR3 DNA sequence: TGTGCCAGCTCACCACCAGGGGTCTCCTACAATGAGCAGTTCTTC.

The J gene is TRBJ1-2, the V gene TRBV9; D unclear. The CDR3 consists of 14 residues. The germline gives CDR1 SGDLS, CDR2 YYNGEE. V dropped 0 bases and J dropped 2 bases, with 8 bases sitting between them. Here the CDR3 reads CASSVGQSNYGYTF. The CDR3 region has the DNA TGTGCCAGCAGCGTAGGCCAGTCCAACTATGGCTACACCTTC.

The DNA for the CDR3 is TGTGCCAGCAGTTTATCTGCGGGGGGTTCGGGTGAGCAGTTCTTC. Its translation: CASSLSAGGSGEQFF. The chain couples TRBV28 to TRBJ2-1; 8 bases are a match to TRBD2. Germline trimming cut 1 base from V and 9 bases from J; bases unmatched to any gene: 8. This CDR3 spans 15 amino acids. From germline, CDR1 is MDHEN and CDR2 SYDVKM. Full variable domain (missing parts from reference TRBV28 and TRBJ2-1): DVKVTQSSRYLVKRTGEKVFLECVQDMDHENMFWYRQDPGLGLRLIYFSYDVKMKEKGDIPEGYSVSREKKERFSLILESASTNQTSMYLCASSLSAGGSGEQFFGPGTRLTVL.

The V and J genes are TRBV5-1 and TRBJ2-3; TRBD1 agrees at 10 bases. Looked up from germline, CDR1 is SGHRS and CDR2 is YFSETQ. The V gene end was trimmed by 4 bases and the J gene end by 1 base; junction bases not matched to a gene: 6. The CDR3 consists of 16 residues. CDR3 sequence (DNA): TGCGCCAGCAGCCAGGGGACAGGGGCTCGCACAGATACGCAGTATTTT. This translates into CASSQGTGARTDTQYF. Variable domain in full (rest from reference TRBV5-1 and TRBJ2-3): KAGVTQTPRYLIKTRGQQVTLSCSPISGHRSVSWYQQTPGQGLQFLFEYFSETQRNKGNFPGRFSGRQFSNSRSEMNVSTLELGDSALYLCASSQGTGARTDTQYFGPGTRLTVL.

The genes are TRBV5-1 and TRBJ2-3; the D gene is possibly TRBD1 (5 bases). This CDR3 is 14 amino acids long. CDR1 SGHRS and CDR2 YFSETQ come from the germline V gene. Between the trimmed V and J ends, which lost 4 bases and 5 bases, there was a span of 14 bases. CDR3 bases: TGCGCCAGCAGCACCGCTTATAGGGGAGATACGCAGTATTTT. Translated, it gives CASSTAYRGDTQYF.

The rearrangement joins TRBV12-3 or TRBV12-4 to TRBJ1-2; the match to TRBD1 covers 8 bases. CDR3 size: 11 residues. V lost 6 bases to trimming and J lost 8 bases; unmatched junction nucleotides: 2. CDR3 in DNA: TGTGCCAGCAGAGACAGGGGCGGCTACACCTTC. Translated: CASRDRGGYTF.

The chain couples TRBV5-5 to TRBJ2-7, with D tentatively TRBD1 (5 bases). The CDR3 length is 12 residues. CDR1 and CDR2 (germline): SGHKS, YYEKEE (reference sequence). The V end lost 4 bases, the J end lost 3 bases, and 8 bases lay between the germline ends. In DNA, the CDR3 is TGTGCCAGCAGCGTGGACAACTACGAGCAGTACTTC. Translating gives CASSVDNYEQYF.

The chain recombines TRBV21-1 with TRBJ1-2; no check of the table's D call, TRBD1, against the DNA was made. TRBV21-1 is listed as a pseudogene. The CDR3 is made up of 14 amino acids. The CDR3 coding sequence is TGTGCCAGCAGCGGTCCTCGGACAGCCTATGGCTACACCTTC. Translation: CASSGPRTAYGYTF.

This clone is a singleton in its sample. This sequence joins TRBV11-2 and TRBJ2-5, with TRBD2 matching 9 bases. Germline assignment: CDR1 SGHAT and CDR2 FQNNGV. J was trimmed by 2 bases and V by 4 bases; bases with no gene match: 5. This CDR3 contains 15 residues. CDR3 protein: CASSSGSGGQETQYF. DNA for the CDR3: TGTGCCAGCAGCTCCGGAAGCGGGGGGCAAGAGACCCAGTACTTC.

The chain has TRBV5-1 and TRBJ1-1, with TRBD1 identical over 11 bases. The CDR3 has 16 residues. Germline trimming cut 0 bases from V and 0 bases from J; bases unmatched to any gene: 1. CDR1 SGHRS and CDR2 YFSETQ come from the germline V gene. Here the CDR3 DNA reads TGCGCCAGCAGCTTGGGGACAGGGGGCATGAACACTGAAGCTTTCTTT. Protein: CASSLGTGGMNTEAFF.

The chain has TRBV4-1 and TRBJ1-2; 8 bases fit TRBD1. The CDR3 has 17 residues. Germline V gene data show CDR1 as MGHRA and CDR2 as YSYEKL. Germline trimming cut 1 base from V and 0 bases from J; bases unmatched to any gene: 7. The CDR3 reads CASSQGAGGPTNYGYTF. The CDR3 nucleotides are TGCGCCAGCAGCCAAGGTGCAGGGGGCCCAACTAACTATGGCTACACCTTC.

The chain employs TRBV6-1 and TRBJ2-7, with a possible D match to TRBD1 (5 bases). In germline, CDR1 is MNHNS, CDR2 SASEGT. Trimming took off 3 bases at V and 6 bases at J, with 18 bases between the two ends. The CDR3 has 15 amino acids. The CDR3 bases are TGTGCCAGCAGTGAGAGTCAGGGCAGTGAGCGCGAGCAGTACTTC. Translated, it gives CASSESQGSEREQYF.

V is TRBV4-1 and J is TRBJ1-2; 9 bases are shared with TRBD1. The CDR3 length is 17 residues. V shed 0 bases and J 6 bases; nucleotides not matched to a gene: 11. From germline, CDR1 is MGHRA and CDR2 YSYEKL. DNA for the CDR3: TGCGCCAGCAGCCAAGACGACAGGGGGGCTCTTTTTAATGGCTACACCTTC. Translating gives CASSQDDRGALFNGYTF.

This sequence joins TRBV5-1 and TRBJ1-1, with TRBD1 matching 7 bases. V shed 6 bases, J shed 1 base, and the junction held 6 bases outside the gene matches. The CDR3 is made up of 14 amino acids. Germline assignment: CDR1 SGHRS and CDR2 YFSETQ. The CDR3 spells CASKKDRANTEAFF. In nucleotides, the CDR3 is TGCGCCAGCAAGAAAGACAGGGCGAACACTGAAGCTTTCTTT.

The chain recombines TRBV6-5 with TRBJ1-3; D perhaps matches TRBD1 (5 bases). The CDR3 has 14 amino acids. Trimming cost V 8 bases and J 4 bases, with 15 bases left between them. In germline, CDR1 is MNHEY, CDR2 SVGAGI. CDR3 amino acids: CASGRPGIGNTIYF. The CDR3 nucleotides are TGTGCCAGCGGCCGTCCAGGGATAGGAAACACCATATATTTT.